What follows are 14 T cell receptor beta chains derived from one specimen sequenced in a study of cytomegalovirus exposure and HLA in healthy donors. The PCR employed 60 Vbeta primers together with 13 Jbeta primers. The table came from immunoSEQ multiplex PCR; TCRdb's copy has only in-frame clones and leaves some out. Among about 160,000 clones listed, 84% were seen once. Sequenced input: PBMCs. The receptors were sampled from a man between 18 and 29 years old in good health and CMV-seronegative.

The chain has TRBV9 and TRBJ2-1; 7 bases are shared with TRBD2. The germline CDR1 and CDR2 sequences are SGDLS and YYNGEE. Trimming at V came to 3 bases and at J to 2 bases, leaving 5 bases not matched to a gene. The CDR3 runs 15 residues. Written as DNA, the CDR3 is TGTGCCAGCAGCGATGGGACTAATACCTACAATGAGCAGTTCTTC. The encoded protein is CASSDGTNTYNEQFF.

The V call is TRBV19, the J call TRBJ1-5; no clear D. Trimming pared 3 bases from V and 7 bases from J, leaving 10 bases between. The germline V gene has CDR1 LNHDA and CDR2 SQIVND (reference sequence). CDR3 length equals 13 residues. The CDR3 protein is CASSISLSQPQHF. For the CDR3, the DNA is TGTGCCAGTAGTATCTCCCTGAGCCAGCCCCAGCATTTT. Looking up the rest from reference TRBV19 and TRBJ1-5 gives the full variable domain: DGGITQSPKYLFRKEGQNVTLSCEQNLNHDAMYWYRQDPGQGLRLIYYSQIVNDFQKGDIAEGYSVSREKKESFPLTVTSAQKNPTAFYLCASSISLSQPQHFGDGTRLSIL.

The J gene is TRBJ1-2, the V gene TRBV6-1; 7 bases line up with TRBD1. The trim removed 5 bases at V and 7 bases at J, leaving 10 bases unmatched. The CDR3 is 14 amino acids. Germline V gene data show CDR1 as MNHNS and CDR2 as SASEGT. CDR3 protein: CASSWDSRSGGYTF. DNA for the CDR3: TGTGCCAGCAGTTGGGACAGCCGAAGCGGTGGCTACACCTTC.

This chain joins TRBV28 and TRBJ2-1; 13 nucleotides agree with TRBD2. The CDR3 runs 16 residues. Germline lookup yields CDR1 MDHEN and CDR2 SYDVKM. After removal of 5 bases from V and 3 bases from J, the junction contained 4 bases not matched to a gene. The CDR3 nucleotides are TGTGCCAGCAGTCAGAGGACTAGCGGGAGCTACAATGAGCAGTTCTTC. Protein sequence: CASSQRTSGSYNEQFF.

This clone was observed a few times. The chain joins TRBV11-1 to TRBJ1-4; the D is unclear. Trimming cost V 2 bases and J 5 bases, with 6 bases left between them. The CDR3 length is 13 residues. The V gene's germline CDR1 is SGHAT and CDR2 FQDESV (reference sequence). The chain's CDR3 is CASSLSRNEKLFF. DNA for the CDR3: TGTGCCAGCAGCTTATCCAGAAATGAAAAACTGTTTTTT. Supplemented by reference TRBV11-1 and TRBJ1-4, the full variable domain reads EAEVAQSPRYKITEKSQAVAFWCDPISGHATLYWYRQILGQGPELLVQFQDESVVDDSQLPKDRFSAERLKGVDSTLKIQPAELGDSAMYLCASSLSRNEKLFFGSGTQLSVL.

CDR3: CASSWTPRTSGHTGELFF. The CDR3 DNA sequence: TGCGCCAGCAGCTGGACTCCTAGGACTAGCGGTCACACCGGGGAGCTGTTTTTT. The chain uses TRBV5-1 and TRBJ2-2, with TRBD2 identical over 10 bases. CDR1 is SGHRS and CDR2 is YFSETQ in the germline V gene. This CDR3 is built from 18 residues. V trimming: 3 bases; J trimming: 3 bases; junction bases outside the gene matches: 11.

The chain carries TRBV27 and TRBJ2-5, with D hard to call. Judging by the DNA end, TRBJ2-7 fits better; the J call may be wrong. Germline V lookup: CDR1 MNHEY, CDR2 SMNVEV (reference sequence). This CDR3 region has 14 residues. The CDR3 region is CASSLYGVSYEQYF. The DNA for the CDR3 is TGTGCCAGCAGTTTATACGGTGTCTCCTACGAGCAGTACTTC.

The V call is TRBV7-2, the J call TRBJ2-7; no firm D call. With 3 bases removed from V and 0 bases from J, the gap between germline ends came to 12 bases. Germline-derived CDR1 and CDR2 are SGHTA and FQGNSA. The CDR3 is 15 amino acids. Here the CDR3 DNA reads TGTGCCAGCAGCTTTTATACGGGTTACTCCTACGAGCAGTACTTC. Its protein is CASSFYTGYSYEQYF.

In its sample, this clone was seen once. The chain uses TRBV9 and TRBJ2-7; D perhaps matches TRBD1 (6 bases). The CDR3 is 14 amino acids. Trimming removed 0 bases from V and 3 bases from J, with 10 bases in between. Per the germline V gene, CDR1 is SGDLS and CDR2 is YYNGEE. CDR3 amino acids: CASSVATGYYEQYF. The CDR3 bases are TGTGCCAGCAGCGTAGCTACAGGGTACTACGAGCAGTACTTC.

The J gene is TRBJ2-7, the V gene TRBV5-6; 15 bases map to TRBD2. V was pared by 0 bases and J by 4 bases, with 2 bases of the junction left unmatched. The CDR3 loop spans 16 amino acids. Germline values: CDR1 SGHDT, CDR2 YYEEEE. The CDR3 protein is CASSLGTSGGAYEQYF. The CDR3 nucleotides are TGTGCCAGCAGCTTGGGGACTAGCGGGGGGGCGTACGAGCAGTACTTC.

This chain joins TRBV28 and TRBJ1-4; 9 nucleotides align to TRBD1. With V trimmed by 5 bases and J by 14 bases, 9 bases remained unmatched. The germline V gene encodes CDR1 MDHEN and CDR2 SYDVKM. The CDR3 is 13 residues long. CDR3: CASSGTGTYKLFF. CDR3 nucleotides: TGTGCCAGCAGTGGGACAGGGACCTATAAGCTGTTTTTT.

The chain couples TRBV7-3 to TRBJ2-1; 9 positions match TRBD1. The CDR3 extends over 14 amino acids. V dropped 5 bases and J dropped 4; count of bases not matched to a gene: 3. Per the germline V gene, CDR1 is SGHTA and CDR2 is FQGTGA. In DNA form, the CDR3 reads TGTGCCAGCAGCCTGGACAGGGGATACAATGAGCAGTTCTTC. This translates into CASSLDRGYNEQFF. The full variable domain, in which reference TRBV7-3 and TRBJ2-1 provide the parts outside the CDR3, is GAGVSQTPSNKVTEKGKYVELRCDPISGHTALYWYRQSLGQGPEFLIYFQGTGAADDSGLPNDRFFAVRPEGSVSTLKIQRTERGDSAVYLCASSLDRGYNEQFFGPGTRLTVL.

CDR3: CSVEVTSGRTGELFF. The CDR3 DNA reads TGCAGCGTTGAAGTCACTAGCGGGAGAACCGGGGAGCTGTTTTTT. The chain employs TRBV29-1 and TRBJ2-2; 11 bases align to TRBD2. This CDR3 contains 15 residues. Germline lookup yields CDR1 SQVTM and CDR2 ANQGSEA. Trimming at V came to 1 base and at J to 5 bases, leaving 3 bases not matched to a gene.

The V and J genes are TRBV28 and TRBJ2-5; TRBD2 matches at 9 bases. The CDR3 has 14 amino acids. The V segment lost 6 bases and the J segment 3 bases; nucleotides outside the gene matches: 5. Germline CDR1 MDHEN, CDR2 SYDVKM. This chain's CDR3 is CASRRGGAEETQYF. The CDR3 nucleotides read TGTGCCAGCAGGCGGGGGGGAGCCGAAGAGACCCAGTACTTC.